The next 28 T cell receptor beta chains were all read from a single sample in a study of T cell clonality in common variable immunodeficiency. TCRdb's table, derived via immunoSEQ multiplex PCR, lists solely in-frame clones and lacks some. The sample includes approximately 30,000 clones, none of them occurring once. The sequencing input was peripheral blood mononuclear cells. The receptors shown here come from a person aged 18-69 years in good health.

This clone has ten or more counts. The observed sequence ends 3 residues before the CDR3 terminus, with the missing tail filled in from the germline J gene. The genes are TRBV30 and TRBJ1-6; D not resolved. The CDR3 has 12 amino acids. CDR1 and CDR2 (germline): GTSNPN, SVGIG (reference sequence). The CDR3 sequence: CAWTRGSYPLHF. The covered CDR3 bases are TGTGCCTGGACCCGGGGATCTTATCCC.

This clone has ten or more counts. Read data end 3 residues before the CDR3 end; the end is taken from the germline J gene. The V call is TRBV11-2, the J call TRBJ2-1, with a tentative D call TRBD2 (5 bases). The V end lost 8 bases, the J end lost 8 bases, and 10 bases lay between the germline ends. CDR1 and CDR2 (germline): SGHAT, FQNNGV. The CDR3 sequence is 11 residues long. CDR3 in amino acids: CASCEGYEQFF. Partial CDR3 DNA: TGTGCCAGCTGCGAGGGCTATGAG. Supplemented by reference TRBV11-2 and TRBJ2-1, the full variable domain reads EAGVAQSPRYKIIEKRQSVAFWCNPISGHATLYWYQQILGQGPKLLIQFQNNGVVDDSQLPKDRFSAERLKGVDSTLKIQPAKLEDSAVYLCASCEGYEQFFGPGTRLTVL.

The table lists this clone with many counts. The read terminates 3 residues ahead of where the CDR3 ends, so the germline J gene completes it. This chain joins TRBV5-1 and TRBJ2-2, with D perhaps TRBD2 (5 bases). Germline V gives CDR1 SGHRS, CDR2 YFSETQ. V was pared by 4 bases and J by 4 bases, with 14 bases between. This CDR3 contains 15 residues. The sequenced CDR3 bases are TGCGCCAGCAGCCCGTACGGGGTGGGCACCGGGGAG. Its translation: CASSPYGVGTGE. The complete CDR3 protein is CASSPYGVGTGELFF.

In this sample, this clone turned up many times. The same CDR3 also results from other DNA sequences found in this sample. The CDR3 bases that were read are TGTGCCAGCAGTGACTCCCAGGGGGCCGGAAACACC. Its translation: CASSDSQGAGNT. The complete CDR3 protein is CASSDSQGAGNTIYF. The genes are TRBV2 and TRBJ1-3; 8 bases agree with TRBD1. The sequenced fragment ends 3 residues before the CDR3 boundary, so the rest is inferred from the germline J gene. This CDR3 has 15 amino acids. CDR1 is SNHLY and CDR2 is FYNNEI in the germline V gene. The V and J ends lost 3 bases and 4 bases, in that order; junction bases with no gene match: 5.

This clone came up many times. Read coverage stops 3 residues before the CDR3 terminus; the germline J gene supplies the remainder. The gene calls are TRBV5-5 and TRBJ1-1, with D possibly being TRBD1 (5 bases). Trimming left V 1 base short and J 3 bases short, with 13 bases between. Germline V gene data show CDR1 as SGHKS and CDR2 as YYEKEE (reference sequence). This CDR3 has 15 amino acids. This CDR3 reads CASSLFQRGDTEAFF. The sequenced CDR3 bases are TGTGCCAGCAGCTTGTTCCAAAGAGGGGACACTGAA.

There are many counts of this clone. Sequencing ends 3 residues short of the CDR3 end; the germline J gene provides the rest. V and J are TRBV30 and TRBJ2-7, with a possible D match to TRBD1 (5 bases). The V end was cut by 0 bases, the J end by 0 bases, with 6 bases between. Germline lookup yields CDR1 GTSNPN and CDR2 SVGIG (reference sequence). The CDR3 runs 13 residues. The CDR3 region is CAWSVDSSYEQYF. The DNA read from the CDR3 is TGTGCCTGGAGTGTCGACAGCTCCTACGAG.

This clone was observed many times. The read ends 3 residues early relative to the CDR3; the germline J gene fills the gap. J is TRBJ2-7 and V is TRBV5-4, with TRBD2 identical over 7 bases. Germline CDR1 reads SGHNT; CDR2 reads YYREEE (reference sequence). V lost 4 bases to trimming and J lost 6 bases; unmatched junction nucleotides: 7. This CDR3 region has 13 residues. This CDR3 reads CASSLRGGSEQYF. Partial CDR3 DNA: TGTGCCAGCAGCCTCCGCGGGGGAAGCGAG.

Notes on this clone: The read comes to an end 3 residues before the CDR3 does, leaving the germline J gene to fill in the end. The chain carries TRBV18 and TRBJ2-2; D remains unclear. CDR1 is KGHSH and CDR2 is LQKENI in the germline V gene. There are 14 residues in the CDR3. Here the CDR3 reads CASSPPGTNEKLFF. Partial CDR3 DNA: TGTGCCAGCTCACCACCGGGTACTAATGAAAAG. The complete variable domain, with remaining parts taken from reference TRBV18 and TRBJ2-2, reads NAGVMQNPRHLVRRRGQEARLRCSPMKGHSHVYWYRQLPEEGLKFMVYLQKENIIDESGMPKERFSAEFPKEGPSILRIQQVVRGDSAAYFCASSPPGTNEKLFFGEGSRLTVL.

This clone was seen at least ten times. From the germline J gene comes the end of the CDR3, since the read stops 3 residues before it. The V and J genes are TRBV23-1 and TRBJ1-6; D might be TRBD1 (6 bases). TRBV23-1 is flagged as an ORF with uncertain function. The germline V and J ends were trimmed by 4 bases and 8 bases, with 12 bases remaining between them. CDR3 size: 14 residues. The CDR3 here is CASSLDRRHSPLHF. CDR3 DNA (partial): TGCGCCAGCAGTCTTGACAGGAGGCATTCACCC.

On this clone itself: The CDR3 goes on 3 residues after the read ends, and that part is filled in from the germline J gene. This chain connects TRBV19 to TRBJ1-2, with 7 bases aligning to TRBD1. Germline-derived CDR1 and CDR2 are LNHDA and SQIVND (reference sequence). This CDR3 is 13 amino acids long. Unmatched junction bases numbered 3, after V lost 8 bases and J lost 0 bases. CDR3 bases read: TGTGCCAGTCAAGACAGGGCTAACTATGGC. It codes for CASQDRANYG. The whole CDR3 protein is CASQDRANYGYTF.

This clone was found many times. The read terminates 3 residues before the CDR3 end, so the remaining end is supplied by the germline J gene. The chain has TRBV19 and TRBJ1-4; the D gene is possibly TRBD1 (6 bases). Looked up from germline, CDR1 is LNHDA and CDR2 is SQIVND (reference sequence). CDR3 length: 15 amino acids. V lost 6 bases and J lost 3, with 14 bases in between. The CDR3 protein is CASRTGAVANEKLFF. The DNA read from the CDR3 is TGTGCCAGTAGGACAGGCGCCGTAGCTAATGAAAAA.

At least ten counts were recorded for this clone. CDR3 in amino acids: CASSLRPGGSYNEQFF. The sequenced CDR3 bases are TGCGCCAGCAGCCTGAGGCCCGGGGGTTCCTACAATGAG. The gene calls are TRBV5-1 and TRBJ2-1; tentative D call: TRBD2 (6 bases). The missing CDR3 end, 3 residues past where the read stops, is filled in from the germline J gene. Germline V CDR1 and CDR2: SGHRS, YFSETQ. Between the trimmed V and J ends, which lost 4 bases and 1 base, there was a span of 15 bases. CDR3 length: 16 residues.

This clone was seen repeatedly, ten times or more. Read coverage stops 3 residues before the CDR3 terminus; the germline J gene supplies the remainder. The rearrangement links TRBV11-3 to TRBJ2-5; D gene ambiguous. This CDR3 spans 13 amino acids. V lost 1 base to trimming and J lost 3 bases, with 6 bases between them. CDR1 is SGHNT and CDR2 is YENEEA in the germline V gene. The DNA read from the CDR3 is TGTGCCAGCAGCTTAGGAGCCAAAGAGACC. This encodes CASSLGAKET. The whole CDR3 sequence reads CASSLGAKETQYF.

This clone is categorized as medium-sized. The read terminates 3 residues ahead of where the CDR3 ends, so the germline J gene completes it. The V call is TRBV20-1, the J call TRBJ1-1; 9 bases are shared with TRBD1. The CDR3 is 13 amino acids. The V gene's germline CDR1 is DFQATT and CDR2 SNEGSKA (reference sequence). The V segment lost 1 base and the J segment 3 bases; nucleotides outside the gene matches: 0. The CDR3 DNA, read in part, is TGCAGTGCTAGAGGACAGGGGGACACTGAA. Its translation: CSARGQGDTE. The full-length CDR3 reads as CSARGQGDTEAFF.

Of note for this clone: The read stops 3 residues short of the end of the CDR3; the missing end is completed from the germline J gene. The chain combines TRBV7-9 with TRBJ2-3, with D perhaps TRBD2 (5 bases). The CDR3 has 15 amino acids. In germline, CDR1 is SEHNR, CDR2 FQNEAQ (reference sequence). The part of the CDR3 DNA that was read is TGTGCCAGCAGCTTAAGCGGCTTCGGTTTTCAGCCG. As protein: CASSLSGFGFQP. The entire CDR3 protein is CASSLSGFGFQPQYF.

This clone was seen ten or more times. The CDR3 end is not reached by the read, which stops 3 residues before it; the germline J gene fills it in. The gene calls are TRBV20-1 and TRBJ1-2; no definite D call. The CDR3 is made up of 13 amino acids. Germline loops: CDR1 DFQATT, CDR2 SNEGSKA (reference sequence). CDR3 protein: CSATFRDGGGYTF. The sequenced part of the CDR3 DNA is TGCAGTGCTACGTTCCGCGACGGCGGGGGC.

By sample share, this clone is medium-sized. The sequenced fragment ends 3 residues before the CDR3 boundary, so the rest is inferred from the germline J gene. This chain uses TRBV30 with TRBJ2-1, with 10 positions matching TRBD2. Trimming at V came to 4 bases and at J to 8 bases, leaving 8 bases not matched to a gene. The CDR3 consists of 14 residues. Germline V gene lookup returns CDR1 GTSNPN and CDR2 SVGIG (reference sequence). The part of the CDR3 DNA that was read is TGTGCCTGGAACCTAGCGGGAGTTAGGGATGAG. It yields the protein CAWNLAGVRDE. The full CDR3 reads CAWNLAGVRDEQFF.

This clone counts as medium-sized (0.01 to 0.1%). With the read ending 3 residues before the CDR3 end, the germline J gene is used to fill in that end. This sequence joins TRBV30 and TRBJ2-2; 10 bases match TRBD1. The CDR3 runs to 20 residues. The germline CDR1 and CDR2 sequences are GTSNPN and SVGIG (reference sequence). V lost 1 base to trimming and J lost 3 bases; unmatched junction nucleotides: 17. The part of the CDR3 DNA that was read is TGTGCCTGGAGTGCCTGGGGAGGACAGGGGGTATCTATGGACACCGGGGAG. Translated: CAWSAWGGQGVSMDTGE. The whole CDR3 reads CAWSAWGGQGVSMDTGELFF.

About this clone itself: The read terminates 3 residues ahead of where the CDR3 ends, so the germline J gene completes it. This rearrangement joins TRBV5-8 to TRBJ2-5; D unclear. The CDR3 covers 11 residues. Germline V gene sequence: CDR1 SGHTS, CDR2 YDEGEE. V was shortened by 6 bases and J by 4 bases, with 7 bases between the two germline ends. CDR3 DNA, as far as it was read: TGTGCCAGCACCAGAAGAGAGACC. This translates into CASTRRET. The CDR3 as a whole reads CASTRRETQYF.

Here the CDR3 reads CASSEYGGSNSPLFF. Partial CDR3 DNA: TGTGCCAGCAGTGAATATGGGGGCTCGAATTCACCG. The V call is TRBV2, the J call TRBJ2-2; TRBD1 might be the D (6 bases). The CDR3 end falls 3 residues outside the read, so it is completed with the germline J gene. Germline V gene sequence: CDR1 SNHLY, CDR2 FYNNEI. The CDR3 sequence is 15 residues long.

This clone has a handful of counts. The read terminates 3 residues ahead of where the CDR3 ends, so the germline J gene completes it. V gene TRBV10-2 combines with J gene TRBJ2-7; TRBD1 matches at 8 bases. Germline lookup yields CDR1 WSHSY and CDR2 SAAADI. The J segment lost 0 bases and the V segment lost 5 bases, leaving 15 bases of the junction unmatched. This CDR3 has 18 residues. Partial CDR3 DNA: TGCGCCAGCAGTACAACGACAGGGGCGATCCCCAGCTCCTACGAG. Translated, it gives CASSTTTGAIPSSYE. The complete CDR3 sequence is CASSTTTGAIPSSYEQYF.

This clone was seen at least ten times. The DNA ends 3 residues before the CDR3 does, and the rest of the CDR3 is filled in from the germline J gene. This sequence joins TRBV7-2 and TRBJ2-1; no definite D call. CDR1 is SGHTA and CDR2 is FQGNSA in the germline V gene. The CDR3 has 12 residues. Trimming took off 3 bases at V and 9 bases at J, with 9 bases between the two ends. CDR3 sequence: CASSFDSSEQFF. The covered CDR3 bases are TGTGCCAGCAGCTTCGATAGTAGTGAG. Supplemented by reference TRBV7-2 and TRBJ2-1, the full variable domain reads GAGVSQSPSNKVTEKGKDVELRCDPISGHTALYWYRQSLGQGLEFLIYFQGNSAPDKSGLPSDRFSAERTGGSVSTLTIQRTQQEDSAVYLCASSFDSSEQFFGPGTRLTVL.

Ten or more counts support this clone. The missing CDR3 end, 3 residues past where the read stops, is filled in from the germline J gene. The rearrangement joins TRBV20-1 to TRBJ1-2, with D unclear. CDR3 length: 12 residues. The germline V gene encodes CDR1 DFQATT and CDR2 SNEGSKA (reference sequence). CDR3 protein: CSARVEVHRYTF. The DNA read from the CDR3 is TGCAGTGCTAGAGTAGAAGTTCATCGG.

This clone was seen a handful of times. The read halts 3 residues ahead of the CDR3 end, with the missing end drawn from the germline J gene. This chain joins TRBV19 and TRBJ1-2; D call uncertain. CDR1 is LNHDA and CDR2 is SQIVND in the germline V gene (reference sequence). The CDR3 has 16 amino acids. The CDR3 sequence is CASSIMASGSGETYTF. The sequenced part of the CDR3 DNA is TGTGCCAGTAGTATCATGGCTAGCGGGAGTGGAGAGACC.

In this sample, this clone turned up a few times. The missing CDR3 end, 3 residues past where the read stops, is filled in from the germline J gene. The V gene is TRBV7-9, the J gene TRBJ1-4, with 9 bases identical to TRBD1. The junction had 5 bases not matched to a gene; V was cut back by 5 bases and J by 7 bases. The germline V gene encodes CDR1 SEHNR and CDR2 FQNEAQ (reference sequence). This CDR3 spans 14 amino acids. The CDR3: CASSLRTGAEKLFF. The CDR3 bases that were read are TGTGCCAGCAGCCTCCGGACAGGGGCTGAAAAA.

In this sample, this clone turned up many times. The CDR3 goes on 3 residues after the read ends, and that part is filled in from the germline J gene. The chain employs TRBV9 and TRBJ1-2, with 7 bases fitting TRBD1. The ends lost 3 bases at V and 2 bases at J; junction bases unmatched: 7. This CDR3 region has 15 residues. Per the germline V gene, CDR1 is SGDLS and CDR2 is YYNGEE. The sequenced CDR3 bases are TGTGCCAGCAGCGCCACTGCGGGACAGAACTATGGC. Protein: CASSATAGQNYG. The entire CDR3 protein reads CASSATAGQNYGYTF.

This clone was counted a few times. With the read ending 3 residues before the CDR3 end, the germline J gene is used to fill in that end. The chain joins TRBV19 to TRBJ1-3; 7 nucleotides line up with TRBD1. From germline, CDR1 is LNHDA and CDR2 SQIVND (reference sequence). The CDR3 extends over 17 amino acids. V shed 5 bases and J 0 bases; nucleotides not matched to a gene: 10. The CDR3: CASSPGTDYNSGNTIYF. CDR3 DNA, as far as it was read: TGTGCCAGTAGTCCCGGGACAGACTACAACTCTGGAAACACC.

The sample holds many counts of this clone. The CDR3 end lies 3 residues beyond the end of the read and is filled in from the germline J gene. The chain joins TRBV5-1 to TRBJ2-3, with TRBD1 matching 8 bases. CDR3 length equals 16 residues. V shed 3 bases, J shed 2 bases, and the junction held 8 bases outside the gene matches. The germline gives CDR1 SGHRS, CDR2 YFSETQ. CDR3 in amino acids: CASSSGTGQITDTQYF. The sequenced part of the CDR3 DNA is TGCGCCAGCAGCTCCGGGACAGGACAAATCACAGATACG.